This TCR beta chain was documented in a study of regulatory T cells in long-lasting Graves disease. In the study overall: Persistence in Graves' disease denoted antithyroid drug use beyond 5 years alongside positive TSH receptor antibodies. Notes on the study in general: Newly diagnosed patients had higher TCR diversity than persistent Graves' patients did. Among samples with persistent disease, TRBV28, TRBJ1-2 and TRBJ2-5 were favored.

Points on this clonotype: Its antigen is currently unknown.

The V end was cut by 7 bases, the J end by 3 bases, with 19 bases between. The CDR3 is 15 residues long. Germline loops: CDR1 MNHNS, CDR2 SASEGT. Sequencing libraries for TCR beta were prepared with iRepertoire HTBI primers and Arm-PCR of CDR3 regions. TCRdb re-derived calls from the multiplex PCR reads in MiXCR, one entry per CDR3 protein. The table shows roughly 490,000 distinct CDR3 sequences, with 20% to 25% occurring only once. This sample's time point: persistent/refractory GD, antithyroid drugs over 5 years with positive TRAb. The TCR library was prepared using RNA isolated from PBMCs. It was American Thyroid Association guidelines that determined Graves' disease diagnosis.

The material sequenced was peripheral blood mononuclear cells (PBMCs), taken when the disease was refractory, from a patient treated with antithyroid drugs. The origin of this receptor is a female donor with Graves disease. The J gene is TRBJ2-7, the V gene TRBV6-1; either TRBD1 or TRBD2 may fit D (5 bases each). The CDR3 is CASTPEGKGVYEQYF. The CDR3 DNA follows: TGTGCCAGCACACCCGAGGGGAAGGGTGTCTACGAGCAGTACTTC.